Below are 8 T cell receptor beta chains sequenced from a single sample in a study of shared clonotypes between healthy human individuals. Measured with immunoSEQ multiplex PCR; TCRdb has only the in-frame clones, and not every one. The sample contains 2 million to 2.5 million clones, more than 90% of which appear only once. What was sequenced was naive CD4+ T cells sorted from blood. Documented subset: CD45RA+ positively selected. Receptors were obtained from a man younger than 35 in good health.

The rearrangement uses TRBV6-1 and TRBJ1-5; D is uncertain. This CDR3 has 13 amino acids. Trimming took 6 bases from V and 7 from J, leaving 13 bases between them. CDR1 MNHNS and CDR2 SASEGT come from the germline V gene. The CDR3 loop reads CASSQQWGQPQHF. The CDR3 nucleotides read TGTGCCAGCAGCCAGCAGTGGGGACAGCCCCAGCATTTT.

Details on this clone: This sample includes further DNA sequences coding for the same CDR3. The chain uses TRBV6-5 and TRBJ2-6, with D possibly TRBD2 on 5 matching bases. The CDR3 is made up of 16 amino acids. Germline CDR1 and CDR2: MNHEY and SVGAGI. V was cut by 0 bases and J by 2 bases, with 8 bases left in between. In DNA form, the CDR3 reads TGTGCCAGCAGTTACTCATCCGGGGCTGGGGCCAACGTCCTGACTTTC. Translated, it gives CASSYSSGAGANVLTF.

This clone appeared a single time. The V and J genes are TRBV5-6 and TRBJ1-1; D gene ambiguous. Trimming removed 2 bases at V and 1 base at J, with 18 bases between. There are 17 residues in the CDR3. From germline, CDR1 is SGHDT and CDR2 YYEEEE. The CDR3 protein is CASSFGWVAKRNTEAFF. The DNA of the CDR3 is TGTGCCAGCAGCTTCGGATGGGTGGCAAAACGGAACACTGAAGCTTTCTTT. Supplemented by reference TRBV5-6 and TRBJ1-1, the full variable domain reads DAGVTQSPTHLIKTRGQQVTLRCSPKSGHDTVSWYQQALGQGPQFIFQYYEEEERQRGNFPDRFSGHQFPNYSSELNVNALLLGDSALYLCASSFGWVAKRNTEAFFGQGTRLTVV.

In this sample, this clone turned up once. The chain employs TRBV5-4 and TRBJ1-1, with 8 bases that match TRBD1. The CDR3 has 14 amino acids. The V gene's germline CDR1 is SGHNT and CDR2 YYREEE (reference sequence). The trim removed 3 bases at V and 4 bases at J, leaving 5 bases unmatched. The CDR3, as DNA: TGTGCCAGCAGCTCATCAGGGGGCTCCACTGAAGCTTTCTTT. Translated: CASSSSGGSTEAFF.

The chain uses TRBV7-2 and TRBJ1-6; the D gene is possibly TRBD1 (6 bases). Germline V gene sequence: CDR1 SGHTA, CDR2 FQGNSA. The CDR3 runs to 15 residues. Trimming removed 2 bases at V and 7 bases at J, with 12 bases between. The CDR3 spells CASSLNGQGNSPLHF. The CDR3 DNA reads as TGTGCCAGCAGCTTAAACGGGCAGGGGAATTCACCCCTCCACTTT.

This rearrangement joins TRBV6-6 to TRBJ1-4; TRBD1 is a possible D gene (5 bases). The length of the CDR3 is 14 residues. V lost 1 base and J lost 8, with 11 bases in between. In germline, CDR1 is MNHNY, CDR2 SVGAGI (reference sequence). CDR3 residues: CASSYWGVGEKLFF. CDR3 bases: TGTGCCAGCAGTTACTGGGGGGTTGGGGAAAAACTGTTTTTT.

The chain is built from TRBV5-1 and TRBJ1-2, with 11 positions matching TRBD1. The CDR3 consists of 15 residues. Per the germline V gene, CDR1 is SGHRS and CDR2 is YFSETQ. The V and J ends lost 4 bases and 4 bases, in that order; junction bases with no gene match: 6. The CDR3 protein is CASSDGQGAGYGYTF. CDR3 bases: TGCGCCAGCAGCGACGGACAGGGGGCGGGCTATGGCTACACCTTC.

The chain recombines TRBV7-9 with TRBJ2-2, with D unresolved. The CDR3 is 14 residues long. Trimming pared 4 bases from V and 3 bases from J, leaving 9 bases between. Germline V CDR1 and CDR2: SEHNR, FQNEAQ (reference sequence). In DNA form, the CDR3 reads TGTGCCAGCAGCTATGACAAGTACACCGGGGAGCTGTTTTTT. Residues: CASSYDKYTGELFF.